The clone carrying this T cell receptor beta chain occurred many times. Trimming took 2 bases from V and 3 from J; bases not matched to a gene: 3. CDR3 length: 16 amino acids. Germline V gives CDR1 MDHEN, CDR2 SYDVKM. It was RNA transcripts that yielded the amplified TCR beta CDR3 regions. TCR CDR3 underwent first-round RT-PCR with the HTBI primer set. Each CDR3 protein gets one entry after TCRdb re-called the multiplex PCR reads with MiXCR. The repertoire holds 350,000 to 400,000 distinct CDR3 sequences, with about 16% as singletons. These data come from a study of T cells in Graves' hyperthyroidism and ophthalmopathy.

The rearrangement joins TRBV28 to TRBJ2-7; 14 bases are a match to TRBD2. The specimen sequenced was blood. The sequence derives from a woman in her thirties with Graves' hyperthyroidism. CDR3 DNA: TGTGCCAGCAGTTTAGAAGGACTAGCGGGAGGCTACGAGCAGTACTTC. Translated: CASSLEGLAGGYEQYF.